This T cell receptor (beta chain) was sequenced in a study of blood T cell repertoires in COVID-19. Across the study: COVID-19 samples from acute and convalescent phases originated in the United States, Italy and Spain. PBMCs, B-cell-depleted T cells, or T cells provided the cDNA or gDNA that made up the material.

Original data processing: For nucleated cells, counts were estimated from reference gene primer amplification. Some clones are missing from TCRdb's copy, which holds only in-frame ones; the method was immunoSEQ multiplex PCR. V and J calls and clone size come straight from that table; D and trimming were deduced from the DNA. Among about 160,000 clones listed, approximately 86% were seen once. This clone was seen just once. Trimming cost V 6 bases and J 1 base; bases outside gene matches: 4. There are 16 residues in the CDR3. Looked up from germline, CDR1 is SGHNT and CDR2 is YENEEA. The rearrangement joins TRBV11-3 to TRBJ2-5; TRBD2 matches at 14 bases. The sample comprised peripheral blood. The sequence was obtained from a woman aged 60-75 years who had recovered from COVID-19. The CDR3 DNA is TGTGCCAGCAGTGCTGGGACTAGCGGGGGCCAAGAGACCCAGTACTTC. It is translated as CASSAGTSGGQETQYF.